This passage covers 24 T cell receptor beta chains from one sample sequenced in a study of cytomegalovirus exposure and HLA in healthy donors. Amplification used 60 Vbeta primers and 13 Jbeta primers. Sequencing was performed with immunoSEQ multiplex PCR; in TCRdb, only in-frame clones are kept and a portion is missing. The sample gives 64,000 or so clones, about 85% of which show up once; about 10% is in the top ten. The sequenced sample was PBMCs. The origin of the receptors is a female donor in good health and CMV-seronegative.

This clone was picked up a small number of times. The chain recombines TRBV4-3 with TRBJ2-2, with 10 positions matching TRBD2. The J segment lost 4 bases and the V segment lost 4 bases, leaving 3 bases of the junction unmatched. Germline V lookup: CDR1 LGHNA, CDR2 YSLEER. The CDR3 has 15 amino acids. In nucleotides, the CDR3 is TGCGCCAGCAGCCGGACTAGCGGATTCACCGGGGAGCTGTTTTTT. It codes for CASSRTSGFTGELFF.

The genes are TRBV21-1 and TRBJ2-5; TRBD1 is taken as the D call from the table, unchecked against the DNA. TRBV21-1 is a known pseudogene. The CDR3 has 15 amino acids. This CDR3 reads CASSHKNRERETQYF. The CDR3 coding sequence is TGTGCCAGCAGCCACAAAAACAGGGAGCGGGAGACCCAGTACTTC.

Notes on this clone: Relative to the germline gene, one junction end is altered; a read error may explain this. J is TRBJ2-1 and V is TRBV7-3, with D maybe TRBD2 (6 bases). Germline values: CDR1 SGHTA, CDR2 FQGTGA. The CDR3 runs to 15 residues. Here the CDR3 reads CASSLTRDLSNEQFF. The CDR3 DNA is TGTGCCAGCAGCCTAACCCGGGACTTATCTAATGAGCAGTTCTTC.

The chain recombines TRBV7-3 with TRBJ1-2, with D hard to call. The CDR3 contains 15 residues. Deletions cut 0 bases from V and 8 bases from J, with 16 bases between. Germline CDR1 SGHTA, CDR2 FQGTGA. CDR3 coding DNA: TGTGCCAGCAGCTTAACAGCGGGGATTCGAGGGGGCTACACCTTC. Its translation: CASSLTAGIRGGYTF. Full variable domain (missing parts from reference TRBV7-3 and TRBJ1-2): GAGVSQTPSNKVTEKGKYVELRCDPISGHTALYWYRQSLGQGPEFLIYFQGTGAADDSGLPNDRFFAVRPEGSVSTLKIQRTERGDSAVYLCASSLTAGIRGGYTFGSGTRLTVV.

The chain links TRBV7-2 to TRBJ2-7; 12 positions match TRBD2. J gave up 0 bases and V 5 bases, and 8 bases lay outside the gene matches. Germline assignment: CDR1 SGHTA and CDR2 FQGNSA. The CDR3 covers 17 residues. CDR3 sequence reads: CASSMTSGRINSYEQYF. Written as DNA, the CDR3 is TGTGCCAGCAGCATGACTAGCGGGAGAATAAACTCCTACGAGCAGTACTTC. Combining the CDR3 with reference TRBV7-2 and TRBJ2-7 gives the whole variable domain GAGVSQSPSNKVTEKGKDVELRCDPISGHTALYWYRQSLGQGLEFLIYFQGNSAPDKSGLPSDRFSAERTGGSVSTLTIQRTQQEDSAVYLCASSMTSGRINSYEQYFGPGTRLTVT.

The genes are TRBV27 and TRBJ2-5; no firm D call. V was pared by 3 bases and J by 2 bases, with 7 bases between. Germline-derived CDR1 and CDR2 are MNHEY and SMNVEV (reference sequence). This CDR3 region has 13 residues. The CDR3: CASSFSVQETQYF. The CDR3 DNA sequence: TGTGCCAGCAGTTTCTCCGTTCAAGAGACCCAGTACTTC.

The chain has TRBV9 and TRBJ1-2; the D is unclear. Germline CDR1 and CDR2: SGDLS and YYNGEE. CDR3 size: 13 residues. The V gene lost 3 bases and the J gene lost 10 bases, with 16 bases spanning the gap. CDR3 residues: CASSAGRDLDYTF. Written as DNA, the CDR3 is TGTGCCAGCAGCGCCGGGAGGGATCTTGACTACACCTTC.

This sequence joins TRBV7-9 and TRBJ2-5; 9 bases line up with TRBD1. CDR3 length: 17 residues. The germline V gene has CDR1 SEHNR and CDR2 FQNEAQ (reference sequence). Trimming at V came to 5 bases and at J to 5 bases, leaving 15 bases not matched to a gene. The CDR3 DNA is TGTGCCAGCAGCCCCGGGACAGGGCCGGGGTCCGGGGAGACCCAGTACTTC. This translates into CASSPGTGPGSGETQYF.

In nucleotides, the CDR3 is TGTGCCAGCTCACCGGACAGGGCGATCAACACCGGGGAGCTGTTTTTT. It is translated as CASSPDRAINTGELFF. The chain joins TRBV18 to TRBJ2-2; 8 bases line up with TRBD1. With V trimmed by 3 bases and J by 2 bases, 5 bases remained unmatched. Germline V gene data show CDR1 as KGHSH and CDR2 as LQKENI. This CDR3 comprises 16 residues. The complete variable domain, with remaining parts taken from reference TRBV18 and TRBJ2-2, reads NAGVMQNPRHLVRRRGQEARLRCSPMKGHSHVYWYRQLPEEGLKFMVYLQKENIIDESGMPKERFSAEFPKEGPSILRIQQVVRGDSAAYFCASSPDRAINTGELFFGEGSRLTVL.

This sequence joins TRBV7-2 and TRBJ2-5, with 8 bases matching TRBD2. The length of the CDR3 is 15 residues. Trimming at V came to 2 bases and at J to 11 bases, leaving 13 bases not matched to a gene. The V gene's germline CDR1 is SGHTA and CDR2 FQGNSA. The CDR3 nucleotides are TGTGCCAGCAGCTTATGGCTAGCGGGTGGGAAGGAGCAGTACTTC. It translates to CASSLWLAGGKEQYF.

V and J are TRBV30 and TRBJ1-2, with TRBD1 matching over 7 bases. The CDR3 has 16 amino acids. Trimming removed 1 base from V and 0 bases from J; junction bases left unmatched: 8. Looked up from germline, CDR1 is GTSNPN and CDR2 is SVGIG (reference sequence). CDR3 in DNA: TGTGCCTGGAGTGCAACCAACAGGGGAGCTAACTATGGCTACACCTTC. Translation: CAWSATNRGANYGYTF.

The J gene is TRBJ1-1, the V gene TRBV27, with TRBD1 matching 9 bases. CDR3 length: 14 amino acids. Germline trimming cut 8 bases from V and 3 bases from J; bases unmatched to any gene: 7. Germline CDR1 reads MNHEY; CDR2 reads SMNVEV (reference sequence). DNA of the CDR3: TGTGCCAGCCGATGGACAGGGGCGGACACTGAAGCTTTCTTT. This translates into CASRWTGADTEAFF.

The CDR3 nucleotides read TGTGCCAGCATTGGGGGGGCTAGCGGGTACCAAGAGACCCAGTACTTC. It is translated as CASIGGASGYQETQYF. J is TRBJ2-5 and V is TRBV2; 8 nucleotides align to TRBD2. This CDR3 is 16 amino acids long. From germline, CDR1 is SNHLY and CDR2 FYNNEI. V lost 7 bases and J lost 0; bases outside the gene matches: 10.

CDR3 sequence reads: CASTPRGGTDTQYF. In nucleotides, the CDR3 is TGTGCCAGCACCCCTAGGGGGGGGACAGATACGCAGTATTTT. V gene TRBV5-4 combines with J gene TRBJ2-3; D is perhaps TRBD2 (7 bases). Germline values: CDR1 SGHNT, CDR2 YYREEE (reference sequence). The CDR3 is 14 residues long. The V end was cut by 6 bases, the J end by 3 bases, with 14 bases between. Looking up the rest from reference TRBV5-4 and TRBJ2-3 gives the full variable domain: ETGVTQSPTHLIKTRGQQVTLRCSSQSGHNTVSWYQQALGQGPQFIFQYYREEENGRGNFPPRFSGLQFPNYSSELNVNALELDDSALYLCASTPRGGTDTQYFGPGTRLTVL.

The chain combines TRBV10-1 with TRBJ2-1; TRBD2 matches 7 bases. This CDR3 is built from 15 residues. In germline, CDR1 is WNHNN, CDR2 SYGVQD (reference sequence). V shed 10 bases, J shed 4 bases, and the junction held 13 bases outside the gene matches. CDR3 coding DNA: TGCGCCATTCCGGGGGACTACCCAATATACAATGAGCAGTTCTTC. Its protein is CAIPGDYPIYNEQFF.

Points on this clone: The limits of the CDR3 on the DNA are not certain, so only TCRdb's listed CDR3 is given. V is TRBV6-5 and J is TRBJ2-1; TRBD1 is taken as the D call from the table, unchecked against the DNA. Looked up from germline, CDR1 is MNHEY and CDR2 is SVGAGI. With termini counted, the CDR3 has 16 amino acids. CDR3 in amino acids: CASSYSTLGTDNEQFF.

This clone was seen a few times. Here the CDR3 DNA reads TGTGCCAGCAGCTCGAACCTAGCTACAGATACGCAGTATTTT. Its protein is CASSSNLATDTQYF. This chain joins TRBV7-3 and TRBJ2-3, with a weak D call TRBD2 (5 bases). Trimming shortened V by 4 bases and J by 3 bases, and 11 bases separated the two germline ends. Germline V gene sequence: CDR1 SGHTA, CDR2 FQGTGA. The CDR3 length is 14 residues.

This sequence joins TRBV7-6 and TRBJ1-5; no definite D call. The germline V gene has CDR1 SGHVS and CDR2 FNYEAQ. V lost 0 bases to trimming and J lost 5 bases, with 8 bases between them. This CDR3 contains 14 residues. CDR3 sequence: CASSLAGDHQPQHF. The CDR3 DNA reads as TGTGCCAGCAGCTTAGCCGGTGATCATCAGCCCCAGCATTTT.

The chain links TRBV7-2 to TRBJ2-5, with 7 bases that match TRBD2. This CDR3 is built from 12 residues. After removal of 4 bases from V and 4 bases from J, the junction contained 0 bases not matched to a gene. Germline V CDR1 and CDR2: SGHTA, FQGNSA. The CDR3 region has the DNA TGTGCCAGCAGCTCGGGGGGAGAGACCCAGTACTTC. Translating it yields CASSSGGETQYF.

The chain carries TRBV5-1 and TRBJ2-7; D is unclear. The V gene's germline CDR1 is SGHRS and CDR2 YFSETQ. Trimming took off 0 bases at V and 6 bases at J, with 19 bases between the two ends. This CDR3 contains 16 residues. DNA for the CDR3: TGCGCCAGCAGCTTGGTGTTCGACTTAGGTAGCTCCGAGCAGTACTTC. Translating it yields CASSLVFDLGSSEQYF.

This chain uses TRBV30 with TRBJ1-1, with D possibly TRBD1 on 6 matching bases. V was shortened by 4 bases and J by 0 bases, with 12 bases between the two germline ends. The CDR3 is 14 amino acids. The germline gives CDR1 GTSNPN, CDR2 SVGIG (reference sequence). The CDR3: CAWKKGVLNTEAFF. Written as DNA, the CDR3 is TGTGCCTGGAAGAAGGGGGTTTTGAACACTGAAGCTTTCTTT.

The V gene is TRBV28, the J gene TRBJ1-5; 9 bases align to TRBD1. This CDR3 region has 15 residues. From germline, CDR1 is MDHEN and CDR2 SYDVKM. The trim removed 4 bases at V and 2 bases at J, leaving 3 bases unmatched. The CDR3 protein is CASSSGQGGNQPQHF. The CDR3 coding sequence is TGTGCCAGCAGTTCGGGACAGGGAGGCAATCAGCCCCAGCATTTT.

The chain is built from TRBV7-2 and TRBJ1-2; TRBD1 matches at 7 bases. Trimming removed 1 base from V and 6 bases from J; junction bases left unmatched: 17. The germline gives CDR1 SGHTA, CDR2 FQGNSA. The CDR3 sequence is 18 residues long. CDR3 DNA: TGTGCCAGCAGCTTAGTTTCGGGTTCAGCAGGGGGTGTTAATGGCTACACCTTC. Its protein product is CASSLVSGSAGGVNGYTF.

This clone was counted only a few times. The chain employs TRBV6-4 and TRBJ2-2; 8 positions match TRBD1. Trimming took 0 bases from V and 3 from J; bases not matched to a gene: 0. The germline CDR1 and CDR2 sequences are MRHNA and SNTAGT. The CDR3 sequence is 15 residues long. The CDR3 region has the DNA TGTGCCAGCAGTGACTCGGACAGGGACACCGGGGAGCTGTTTTTT. Protein sequence: CASSDSDRDTGELFF.